A selection of T cell receptor beta chains follows, all from one sample in a study of shared clonotypes between healthy human individuals. Method: immunoSEQ multiplex PCR; TCRdb's copy keeps in-frame clones and lacks some. Among approximately 340,000 clones, roughly 80% were seen once, and the ten largest hold about 10%. The sample consisted of memory CD4+ T cells sorted from blood. These receptors were obtained from a man aged 30 to 39 in good health. The CDR3 runs from the conserved cysteine through the conserved F or W. A D gene is named only where the DNA matches it firmly. Expanded clones get a size class; other rows say once, few or many, or leave the size out.

>TRBV6-1|.|12|TRBJ2-7|.
CASSVNSYEQYF
TGTGCCAGCAGTGTGAATTCCTACGAGCAGTACTTC
>TRBV18|TRBD2|16|TRBJ2-1|.
CASSPYPGTSGMGEFF
TGTGCCAGCTCACCCTATCCCGGGACTAGCGGGATGGGGGAGTTCTTC
>TRBV6-1|.|11|TRBJ1-2|.
CASRVGEGYTF
TGTGCCAGCAGGGTTGGGGAAGGCTACACCTTC
>TRBV9|.|13|TRBJ1-3|once
CASSVDSGNTIYF
TGTGCCAGCAGCGTAGACTCTGGAAACACCATATATTTT
>TRBV5-1|TRBD1|14|TRBJ2-1|many
CASRPDRGVNEQFF
TGCGCCAGCAGACCGGACAGGGGGGTCAATGAGCAGTTCTTC
>TRBV25-1|TRBD2|17|TRBJ2-5|.
CASSELRPSGRRETQYF
TGTGCCAGCAGTGAATTACGGCCTAGCGGGAGGAGGGAGACCCAGTACTTC
>TRBV5-1|.|14|TRBJ1-4|.
CASSLALGVEKLFF
TGCGCCAGCAGCTTGGCCTTAGGGGTAGAAAAACTGTTTTTT
>TRBV28|.|15|TRBJ1-2|.
CASSFGDGANYGYTF
TGTGCCAGCAGTTTTGGGGACGGTGCTAACTATGGCTACACCTTC
>TRBV6-1|.|12|TRBJ1-1|.
CASTTTVFEAFF
TGTGCCAGCACCACCACCGTATTTGAAGCTTTCTTT
>TRBV7-9|TRBD2|16|TRBJ2-7|few
CASSLADVTSRYEQYF
TGTGCCAGCAGCTTAGCGGACGTGACTAGCCGGTACGAGCAGTACTTC
>TRBV9|.|16|TRBJ1-4|.
CASSVGRGGGNEKLFF
TGTGCCAGCAGCGTAGGGCGGGGCGGAGGTAATGAAAAACTGTTTTTT
>TRBV6-5|TRBD2|14|TRBJ2-7|few
CASRTSGGRSEQYF
TGTGCCAGCAGGACTAGCGGGGGGAGAAGCGAGCAGTACTTC
>TRBV27|.|15|TRBJ1-2|.
CASSPQQGPYYGYTF
TGTGCCAGCAGTCCACAACAAGGCCCCTACTATGGCTACACCTTC